The 8 T cell receptor beta chains listed next were all sequenced from one sample in a study of blood T cell repertoires in COVID-19. Profiled with immunoSEQ multiplex PCR; TCRdb holds only in-frame clones, not every one. Seen here are under 80,000 clones, 75% to 90% observed once, and the top ten hold roughly 15%. The specimen was peripheral blood. These receptors came from a human donor in a cohort sampled during active COVID-19.

V usage is TRBV2 and J usage is TRBJ1-5; 8 positions agree with TRBD1. Germline CDR1 SNHLY, CDR2 FYNNEI. The CDR3 is 14 residues long. Trimming removed 4 bases from V and 2 bases from J; junction bases left unmatched: 1. This CDR3 is CASSAQGGNQPQHF. CDR3 sequence (DNA): TGTGCCAGCAGTGCACAGGGGGGCAATCAGCCCCAGCATTTT.

J is TRBJ1-1 and V is TRBV6-5; D ambiguous. Germline V gene lookup returns CDR1 MNHEY and CDR2 SVGAGI. CDR3 length: 14 residues. Deletions cut 0 bases from V and 5 bases from J, with 10 bases between. The CDR3, as DNA: TGTGCCAGCAGTTACTCGTATCGGGGTACTGAAGCTTTCTTT. Translation gives CASSYSYRGTEAFF.

This chain links TRBV30 with TRBJ2-7, with TRBD2 as a possible D gene (6 bases). CDR1 GTSNPN and CDR2 SVGIG come from the germline V gene (reference sequence). This CDR3 comprises 15 residues. V was cut by 5 bases and J by 1 base, with 18 bases left in between. CDR3 nucleotides: TGTGCCTGGGGGAGGTCGTCGAGGATATCCTACGAGCAGTACTTC. Amino acids: CAWGRSSRISYEQYF.

This rearrangement joins TRBV3-1 (or the pseudogene TRBV3-2) to TRBJ1-1; TRBD1 matches at 8 bases. The germline CDR1 and CDR2 sequences are LGHDT and YNNKEL (reference sequence). The CDR3 sequence is 14 residues long. J gave up 3 bases and V 1 base, and 1 base lay outside the gene matches. The CDR3 sequence: CASSQGQGYTEAFF. CDR3 bases: TGTGCCAGCAGCCAAGGACAGGGGTACACTGAAGCTTTCTTT.

The genes are TRBV7-9 and TRBJ2-2, with TRBD2 matching over 10 bases. The junction had 6 bases not matched to a gene; V was cut back by 2 bases and J by 0 bases. The CDR3 sequence is 18 residues long. Germline V lookup: CDR1 SEHNR, CDR2 FQNEAQ (reference sequence). The chain's CDR3 is CASSLRAGGPSNTGELFF. The CDR3 DNA follows: TGTGCCAGCAGCTTAAGAGCGGGAGGGCCCTCGAACACCGGGGAGCTGTTTTTT.

This clone was counted a single time. The chain uses TRBV7-8 and TRBJ1-2, with 7 bases aligning to TRBD1. The CDR3 spans 17 residues. Germline CDR1 SGHVS, CDR2 FQNEAQ. The V and J ends lost 3 bases and 3 bases, in that order; junction bases with no gene match: 13. CDR3 protein: CASSLKPSTGPDYGYTF. In DNA, the CDR3 is TGTGCCAGCAGCTTGAAGCCATCGACAGGGCCCGACTATGGCTACACCTTC.

The chain couples TRBV5-1 to TRBJ2-7; 8 bases map to TRBD1. The junction had 8 bases not matched to a gene; V was cut back by 4 bases and J by 5 bases. The germline V gene has CDR1 SGHRS and CDR2 YFSETQ. This CDR3 region has 14 residues. The CDR3 bases are TGCGCCAGCAGCGGACGGGACAGGCTCGACGAGCAGTACTTC. It yields the protein CASSGRDRLDEQYF.

The V gene is TRBV18, the J gene TRBJ2-7; the D is unclear. The CDR3 length is 12 residues. CDR1 KGHSH and CDR2 LQKENI come from the germline V gene. The V gene lost 5 bases and the J gene lost 0 bases, with 5 bases spanning the gap. The CDR3: CASSDNSYEQYF. In DNA, the CDR3 is TGTGCCAGCTCAGACAACTCCTACGAGCAGTACTTC.